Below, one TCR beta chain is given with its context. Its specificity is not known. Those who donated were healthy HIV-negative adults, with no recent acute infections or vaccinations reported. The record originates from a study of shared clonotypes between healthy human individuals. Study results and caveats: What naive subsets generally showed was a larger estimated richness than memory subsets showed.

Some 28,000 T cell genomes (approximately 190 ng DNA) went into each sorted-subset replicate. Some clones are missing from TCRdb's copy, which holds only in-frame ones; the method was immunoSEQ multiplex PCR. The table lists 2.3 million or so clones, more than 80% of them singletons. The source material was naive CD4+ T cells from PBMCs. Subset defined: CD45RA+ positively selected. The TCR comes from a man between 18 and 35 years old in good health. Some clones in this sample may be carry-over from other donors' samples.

CDR3 in DNA: TGTGCCAGCAGCGGGGAGGGACAGGGGACACGAACGCCCCTTGGCTACACCTTC. Translation: CASSGEGQGTRTPLGYTF. The chain has TRBV7-9 and TRBJ1-2; 10 bases align to TRBD1. This CDR3 is 18 amino acids long. Germline V CDR1 and CDR2: SEHNR, FQNEAQ (reference sequence). Losses at the gene ends were 5 bases for V and 7 bases for J; bases not matched to a gene: 19. The full variable domain, rest sourced from reference TRBV7-9 and TRBJ1-2, is DTGVSQNPRHKITKRGQNVTFRCDPISEHNRLYWYRQTLGQGPEFLTYFQNEAQLEKSRLLSDRFSAERPKGSFSTLEIQRTEQGDSAMYLCASSGEGQGTRTPLGYTFGSGTRLTVV.